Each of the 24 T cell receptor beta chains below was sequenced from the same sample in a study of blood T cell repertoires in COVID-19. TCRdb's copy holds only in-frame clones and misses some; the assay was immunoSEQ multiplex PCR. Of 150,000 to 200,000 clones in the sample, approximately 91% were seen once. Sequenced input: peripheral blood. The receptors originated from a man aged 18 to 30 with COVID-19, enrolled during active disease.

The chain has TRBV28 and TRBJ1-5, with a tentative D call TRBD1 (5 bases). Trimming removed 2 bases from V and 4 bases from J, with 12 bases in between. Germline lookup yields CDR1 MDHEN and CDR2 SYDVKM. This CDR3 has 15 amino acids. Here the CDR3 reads CASSLMGLKNQPQHF. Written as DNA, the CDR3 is TGTGCCAGCAGTTTAATGGGACTGAAAAATCAGCCCCAGCATTTT. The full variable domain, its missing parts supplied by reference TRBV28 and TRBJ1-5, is DVKVTQSSRYLVKRTGEKVFLECVQDMDHENMFWYRQDPGLGLRLIYFSYDVKMKEKGDIPEGYSVSREKKERFSLILESASTNQTSMYLCASSLMGLKNQPQHFGDGTRLSIL.

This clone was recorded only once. In DNA, the CDR3 is TGTGCCAGCAGCTCGGGACAGGGCAACGGCTACACCTTC. Translating it yields CASSSGQGNGYTF. The gene calls are TRBV6-6 and TRBJ1-2, with 9 bases matching TRBD1. The V and J ends lost 6 bases and 8 bases, in that order; junction bases with no gene match: 7. The CDR3 contains 13 residues. Germline-derived CDR1 and CDR2 are MNHNY and SVGAGI (reference sequence).

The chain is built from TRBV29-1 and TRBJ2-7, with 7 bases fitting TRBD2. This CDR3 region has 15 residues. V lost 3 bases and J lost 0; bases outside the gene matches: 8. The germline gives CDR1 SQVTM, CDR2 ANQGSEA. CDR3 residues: CSVDGAASGSYEQYF. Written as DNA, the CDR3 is TGCAGCGTTGATGGGGCGGCTAGCGGCTCCTACGAGCAGTACTTC.

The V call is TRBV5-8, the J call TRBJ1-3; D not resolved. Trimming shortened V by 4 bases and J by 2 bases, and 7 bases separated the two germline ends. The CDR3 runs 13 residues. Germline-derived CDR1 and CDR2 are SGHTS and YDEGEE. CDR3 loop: CASSAYAGNTIYF. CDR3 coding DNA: TGTGCCAGCAGCGCGTACGCTGGAAACACCATATATTTT.

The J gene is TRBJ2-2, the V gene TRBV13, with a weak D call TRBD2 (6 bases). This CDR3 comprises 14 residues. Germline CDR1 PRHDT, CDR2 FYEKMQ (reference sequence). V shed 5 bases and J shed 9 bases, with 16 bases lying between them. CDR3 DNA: TGTGCCAGCAGCCCTGACGGAGGGGCCAGGGAGCTGTTTTTT. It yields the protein CASSPDGGARELFF. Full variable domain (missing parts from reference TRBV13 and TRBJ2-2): AAGVIQSPRHLIKEKRETATLKCYPIPRHDTVYWYQQGPGQDPQFLISFYEKMQSDKGSIPDRFSAQQFSDYHSELNMSSLELGDSALYFCASSPDGGARELFFGEGSRLTVL.

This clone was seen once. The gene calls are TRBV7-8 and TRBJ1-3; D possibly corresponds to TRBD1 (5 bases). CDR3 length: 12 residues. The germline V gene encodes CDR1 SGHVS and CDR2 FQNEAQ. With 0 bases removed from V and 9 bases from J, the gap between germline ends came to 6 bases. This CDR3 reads CASSLAGGTIYF. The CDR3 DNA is TGTGCCAGCAGCTTAGCCGGGGGCACCATATATTTT. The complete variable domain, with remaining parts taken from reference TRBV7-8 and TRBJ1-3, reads GAGVSQSPRYKVAKRGQDVALRCDPISGHVSLFWYQQALGQGPEFLTYFQNEAQLDKSGLPSDRFFAERPEGSVSTLKIQRTQQEDSAVYLCASSLAGGTIYFGEGSWLTVV.

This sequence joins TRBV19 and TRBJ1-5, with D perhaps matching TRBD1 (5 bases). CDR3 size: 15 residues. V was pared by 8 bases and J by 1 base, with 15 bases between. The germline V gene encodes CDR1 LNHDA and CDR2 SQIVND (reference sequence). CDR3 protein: CASAPRRGSNQPQHF. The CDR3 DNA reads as TGTGCCAGTGCCCCGAGGCGGGGGAGCAATCAGCCCCAGCATTTT.

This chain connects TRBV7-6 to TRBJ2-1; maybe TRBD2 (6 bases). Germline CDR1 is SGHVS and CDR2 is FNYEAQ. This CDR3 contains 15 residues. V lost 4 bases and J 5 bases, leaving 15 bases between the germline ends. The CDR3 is CASSSGGSLDNEQFF. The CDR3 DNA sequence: TGTGCCAGCAGCTCCGGAGGGAGCTTAGACAATGAGCAGTTCTTC.

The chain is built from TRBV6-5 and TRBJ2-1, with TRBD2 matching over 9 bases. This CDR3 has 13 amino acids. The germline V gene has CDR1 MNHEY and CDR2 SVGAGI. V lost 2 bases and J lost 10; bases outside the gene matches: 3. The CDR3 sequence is CASSYKREAEQFF. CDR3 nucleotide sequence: TGTGCCAGCAGTTACAAGCGGGAGGCCGAGCAGTTCTTC.

CDR3 in amino acids: CASSPVSGYEQYF. The CDR3 DNA reads TGTGCCAGCAGCCCTGTCAGCGGGTACGAGCAGTACTTC. V is TRBV5-6 and J is TRBJ2-7; maybe TRBD2 (6 bases). V was cut by 4 bases and J by 4 bases, with 12 bases left in between. This CDR3 contains 13 residues. Germline CDR1 reads SGHDT; CDR2 reads YYEEEE.

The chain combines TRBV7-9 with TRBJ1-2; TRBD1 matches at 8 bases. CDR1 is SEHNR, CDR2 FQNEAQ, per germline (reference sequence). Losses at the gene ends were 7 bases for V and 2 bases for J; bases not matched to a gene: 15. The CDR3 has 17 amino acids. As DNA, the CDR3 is TGTGCCAGCATCCCCCCTCGTCGGACAGGGATAAACTATGGCTACACCTTC. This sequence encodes CASIPPRRTGINYGYTF.

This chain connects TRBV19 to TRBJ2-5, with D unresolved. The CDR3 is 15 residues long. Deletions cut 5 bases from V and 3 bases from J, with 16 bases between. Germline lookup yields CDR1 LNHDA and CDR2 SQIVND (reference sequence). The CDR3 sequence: CASSFGSGSEETQYF. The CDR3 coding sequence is TGTGCCAGTAGTTTCGGATCCGGGTCTGAAGAGACCCAGTACTTC.

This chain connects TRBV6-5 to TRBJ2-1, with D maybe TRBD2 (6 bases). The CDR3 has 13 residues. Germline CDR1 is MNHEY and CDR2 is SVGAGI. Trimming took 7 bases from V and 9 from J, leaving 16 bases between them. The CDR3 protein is CASKKLGLGEQFF. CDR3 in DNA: TGTGCCAGCAAGAAATTGGGACTGGGTGAGCAGTTCTTC.

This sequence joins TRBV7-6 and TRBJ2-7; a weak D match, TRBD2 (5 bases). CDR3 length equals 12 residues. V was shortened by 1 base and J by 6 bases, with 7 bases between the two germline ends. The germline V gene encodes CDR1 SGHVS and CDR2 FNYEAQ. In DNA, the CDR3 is TGTGCCAGCAGCTTAGACCGGGGCGAGCAGTACTTC. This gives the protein CASSLDRGEQYF.

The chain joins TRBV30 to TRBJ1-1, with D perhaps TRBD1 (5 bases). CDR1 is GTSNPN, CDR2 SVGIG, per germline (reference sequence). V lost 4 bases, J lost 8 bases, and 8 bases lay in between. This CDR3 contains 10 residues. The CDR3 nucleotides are TGTGCCTGGATGGGGCCAGAAGCTTTCTTT. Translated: CAWMGPEAFF.

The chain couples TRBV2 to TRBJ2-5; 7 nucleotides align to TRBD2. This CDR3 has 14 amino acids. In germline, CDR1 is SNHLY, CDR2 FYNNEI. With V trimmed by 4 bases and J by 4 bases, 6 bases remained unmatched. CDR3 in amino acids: CASSAPERGETQYF. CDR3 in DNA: TGTGCCAGCAGTGCTCCCGAGCGGGGAGAGACCCAGTACTTC.

The CDR3, as DNA: TGTGCCAGCAGCTATGGACAGGGCCGGGATGGCTACACCTTC. It is translated as CASSYGQGRDGYTF. The J gene is TRBJ1-2, the V gene TRBV7-2; the match to TRBD1 covers 8 bases. The length of the CDR3 is 14 residues. CDR1 and CDR2 (germline): SGHTA, FQGNSA. V was pared by 4 bases and J by 6 bases, with 7 bases of the junction left unmatched.

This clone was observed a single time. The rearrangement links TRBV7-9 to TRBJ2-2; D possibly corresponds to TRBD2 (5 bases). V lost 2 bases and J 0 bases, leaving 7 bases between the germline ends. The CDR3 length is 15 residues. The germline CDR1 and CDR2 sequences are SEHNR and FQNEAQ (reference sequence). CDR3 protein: CASSLSRANTGELFF. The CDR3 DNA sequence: TGTGCCAGCAGCTTATCGCGGGCGAACACCGGGGAGCTGTTTTTT.

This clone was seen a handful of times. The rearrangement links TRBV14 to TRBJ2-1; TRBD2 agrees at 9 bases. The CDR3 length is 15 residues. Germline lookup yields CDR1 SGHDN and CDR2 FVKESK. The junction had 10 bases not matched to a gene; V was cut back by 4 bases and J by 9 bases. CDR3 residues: CASSLAGAYNGEQFF. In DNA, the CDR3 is TGTGCCAGCAGCCTAGCGGGGGCCTACAATGGTGAGCAGTTCTTC.

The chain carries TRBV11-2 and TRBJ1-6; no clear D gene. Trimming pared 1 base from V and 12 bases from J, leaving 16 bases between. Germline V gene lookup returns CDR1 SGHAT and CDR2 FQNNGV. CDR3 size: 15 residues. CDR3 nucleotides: TGTGCCAGCAGCTTAGTTGGGAGGCGAGCAGTACCCCTCCACTTT. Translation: CASSLVGRRAVPLHF. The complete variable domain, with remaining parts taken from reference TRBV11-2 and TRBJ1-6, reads EAGVAQSPRYKIIEKRQSVAFWCNPISGHATLYWYQQILGQGPKLLIQFQNNGVVDDSQLPKDRFSAERLKGVDSTLKIQPAKLEDSAVYLCASSLVGRRAVPLHFGNGTRLTVT.

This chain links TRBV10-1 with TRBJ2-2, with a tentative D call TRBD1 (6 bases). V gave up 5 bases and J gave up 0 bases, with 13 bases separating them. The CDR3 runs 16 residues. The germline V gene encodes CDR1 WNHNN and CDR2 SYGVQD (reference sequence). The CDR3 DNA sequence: TGCGCCAGCAGTAAAACAGGGATGGCGAACACCGGGGAGCTGTTTTTT. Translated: CASSKTGMANTGELFF.

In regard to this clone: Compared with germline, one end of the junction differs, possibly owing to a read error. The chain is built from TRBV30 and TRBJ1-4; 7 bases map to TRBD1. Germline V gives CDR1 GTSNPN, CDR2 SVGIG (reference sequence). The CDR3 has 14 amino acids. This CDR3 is CAWSRGLGIEKLLF. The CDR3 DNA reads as TGTGCCTGGAGTAGGGGGCTTGGAATTGAAAAACTGCTTTTT.

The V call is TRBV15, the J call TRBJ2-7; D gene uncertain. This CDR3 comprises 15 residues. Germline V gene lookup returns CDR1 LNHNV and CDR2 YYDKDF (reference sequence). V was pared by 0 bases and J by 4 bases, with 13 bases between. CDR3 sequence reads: CATSREFGSSYEQYF. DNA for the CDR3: TGTGCCACCAGCAGAGAGTTTGGTAGCAGTTACGAGCAGTACTTC. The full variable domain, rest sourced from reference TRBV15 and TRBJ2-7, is DAMVIQNPRYQVTQFGKPVTLSCSQTLNHNVMYWYQQKSSQAPKLLFHYYDKDFNNEADTPDNFQSRRPNTSFCFLDIRSPGLGDTAMYLCATSREFGSSYEQYFGPGTRLTVT.

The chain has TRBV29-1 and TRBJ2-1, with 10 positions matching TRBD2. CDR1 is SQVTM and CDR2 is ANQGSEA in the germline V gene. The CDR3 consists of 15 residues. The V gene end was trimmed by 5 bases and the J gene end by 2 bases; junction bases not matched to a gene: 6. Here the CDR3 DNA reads TGCAGCGTTACCTCCCTAGCGGGAGCCTACAATGAGCAGTTCTTC. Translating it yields CSVTSLAGAYNEQFF.